This TCR beta chain was obtained from a study of T cells after posttransplantation cyclophosphamide. Notes on the study in general: Recipient CMV seropositivity and CMV reactivation strongly tracked TRB clonality. Later blood repertoires were often dominated by clones from the donor CD8+ memory compartment.

A remark on this clone: Its antigen is not identified.

The table came from immunoSEQ multiplex PCR; TCRdb's copy has only in-frame clones and leaves some out. The sample holds several thousand clones, about 75% seen once. The CDR3 spans 15 residues. Germline CDR1 is LGHNA and CDR2 is YSLEER. With 0 bases removed from V and 1 base from J, the gap between germline ends came to 9 bases. On the day of bone marrow donation, the related graft donor provided peripheral blood. This receptor was taken from a man aged 50-60 years. Sequencing was done on a sample of memory CD8+ T cells sorted from blood. This chain uses TRBV4-3 with TRBJ1-1; TRBD1 might be the D (5 bases). The CDR3 DNA is TGCGCCAGCAGCCAAGATCGTCAGGGGAACACTGAAGCTTTCTTT. Translating it yields CASSQDRQGNTEAFF.